This T cell receptor beta chain was observed in a study of T-cell reconstitution after alpha-beta-depleted transplantation in children. The study, taken as a whole, reports: Two months or so post-transplant, alpha-beta T cells reportedly derived from several hundred expanded graft clones. Newly made T cells mostly supplied T-cell counts and diversity one year after transplant. Surviving recipient cells, namely T cells and thymic progenitors, were the source of high day-60 TCRbeta diversity in some patients.

The V and J ends lost 7 bases and 1 base respectively, with 15 bases between them. The CDR3 has 14 amino acids. Looked up from germline, CDR1 is SQVTM and CDR2 is ANQGSEA. Researchers prepared the TCRbeta library using unique molecular identifiers, the study reports. TCRdb called the PCR reads again in MiXCR, with one record for every CDR3 protein. The repertoire holds about a million distinct CDR3 sequences, around 30% seen once, with over 25% in the top ten. Worth noting for this clonotype: Its antigen is currently unknown.

The chain employs TRBV29-1 and TRBJ2-3, with unresolved D. The receptor was isolated from a boy in the first two years of life who had a stem cell transplant for SCID, so the T cells may come from the graft donor. The material sequenced was PBMCs, mostly from graft donor cells, taken 360 days after TCRalphabeta/CD19-depleted stem cell transplant. The DNA for the CDR3 is TGCAGCGCCCCGACTGAACAGCGCACAGATACGCAGTATTTT. Its translation: CSAPTEQRTDTQYF.